Below, one T cell receptor (beta chain) is given with its context. Its specificity is unknown. This entry comes from a study of cytotoxic CD8 clonotypes in ibrutinib-treated CLL. From germline, CDR1 is MNHEY and CDR2 SMNVEV (reference sequence). The CDR3 is 13 amino acids. Trimming left V 5 bases short and J 2 bases short, with 9 bases between. TCRdb's copy holds only in-frame clones and misses some; the assay was immunoSEQ multiplex PCR. Of more than 75,000 clones detected, around 77% appear once; the ten largest clones hold about 26%. Study-wide results and limits: Baseline-level clonality went beyond age-matched healthy donors and moved in step with circulating CD8+ T-cell counts.

V gene TRBV27 combines with J gene TRBJ1-2; D remains ambiguous. The TCR originated in a human donor with chronic lymphocytic leukemia. The sample was PBMCs, taken after 24 months of ibrutinib treatment. CDR3 loop: CASSMTGNYGYTF. DNA for the CDR3: TGTGCCAGCAGTATGACCGGGAACTATGGCTACACCTTC.